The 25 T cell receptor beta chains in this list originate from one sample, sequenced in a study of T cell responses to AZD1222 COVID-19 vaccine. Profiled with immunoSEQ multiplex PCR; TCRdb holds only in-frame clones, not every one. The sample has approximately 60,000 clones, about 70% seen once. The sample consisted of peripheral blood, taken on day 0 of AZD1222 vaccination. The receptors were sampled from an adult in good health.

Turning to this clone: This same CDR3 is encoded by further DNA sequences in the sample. The CDR3 DNA reads as TGTGCCACCAGCAGTGGGGTCGGGTACACAGATACGCAGTATTTT. Protein product: CATSSGVGYTDTQYF. The rearrangement links TRBV15 to TRBJ2-3; the D is unclear. The CDR3 has 15 amino acids. V was shortened by 3 bases and J by 2 bases, with 12 bases between the two germline ends. Germline V gene sequence: CDR1 LNHNV, CDR2 YYDKDF (reference sequence).

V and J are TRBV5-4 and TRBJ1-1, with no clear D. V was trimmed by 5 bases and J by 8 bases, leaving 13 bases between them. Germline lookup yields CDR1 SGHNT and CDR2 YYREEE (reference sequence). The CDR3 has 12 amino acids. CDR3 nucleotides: TGTGCCAGCAGTCCGGATCGGGCGGAAGCTTTCTTT. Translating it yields CASSPDRAEAFF.

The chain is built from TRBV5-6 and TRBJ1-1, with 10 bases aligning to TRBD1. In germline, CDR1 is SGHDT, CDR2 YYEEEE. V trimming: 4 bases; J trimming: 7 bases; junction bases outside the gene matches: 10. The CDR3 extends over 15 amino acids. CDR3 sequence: CASSGVDRGQGEAFF. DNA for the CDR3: TGTGCCAGCAGCGGGGTAGACAGGGGGCAAGGTGAAGCTTTCTTT.

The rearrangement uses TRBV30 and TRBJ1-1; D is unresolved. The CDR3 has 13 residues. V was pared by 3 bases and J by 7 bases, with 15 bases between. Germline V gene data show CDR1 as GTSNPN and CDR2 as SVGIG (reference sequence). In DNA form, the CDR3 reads TGTGCCTGGAGCTCCCCCAGGTTCTTTGAAGCTTTCTTT. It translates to CAWSSPRFFEAFF.

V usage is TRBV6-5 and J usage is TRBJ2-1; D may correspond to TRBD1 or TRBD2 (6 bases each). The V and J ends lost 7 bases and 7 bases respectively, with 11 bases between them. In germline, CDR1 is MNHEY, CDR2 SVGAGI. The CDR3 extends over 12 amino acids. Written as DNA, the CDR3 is TGTGCCAGCACGGGGGCGGGGAATGAGCAGTTCTTC. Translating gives CASTGAGNEQFF.

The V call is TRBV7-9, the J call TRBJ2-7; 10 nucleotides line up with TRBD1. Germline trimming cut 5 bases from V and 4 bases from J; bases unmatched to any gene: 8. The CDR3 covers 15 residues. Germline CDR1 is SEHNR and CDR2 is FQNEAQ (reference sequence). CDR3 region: CASSLPTGGGYEQYF. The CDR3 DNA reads TGTGCCAGCAGCCTACCGACAGGGGGCGGATACGAGCAGTACTTC.

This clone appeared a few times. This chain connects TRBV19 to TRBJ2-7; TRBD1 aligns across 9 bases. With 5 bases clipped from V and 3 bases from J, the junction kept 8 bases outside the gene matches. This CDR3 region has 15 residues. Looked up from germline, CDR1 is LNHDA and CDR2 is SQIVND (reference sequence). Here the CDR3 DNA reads TGTGCCAGTAGTCCCCAGGGACAGGGCATCTACGAGCAGTACTTC. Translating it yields CASSPQGQGIYEQYF.

CDR3: CASSYRGLYEQYF. In DNA, the CDR3 is TGTGCCAGCAGTTACAGGGGGCTCTACGAGCAGTACTTC. V and J are TRBV12-3 or TRBV12-4 and TRBJ2-7; 9 bases match TRBD1. CDR3 length: 13 amino acids. With 4 bases clipped from V and 3 bases from J, the junction kept 1 base outside the gene matches.

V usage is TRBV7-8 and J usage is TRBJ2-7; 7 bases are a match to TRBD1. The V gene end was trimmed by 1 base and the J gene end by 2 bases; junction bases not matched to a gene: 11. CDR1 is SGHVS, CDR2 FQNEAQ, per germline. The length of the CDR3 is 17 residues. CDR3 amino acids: CASSLGVRYRGAYEQYF. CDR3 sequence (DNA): TGTGCCAGCAGCTTAGGGGTACGGTACAGGGGAGCCTACGAGCAGTACTTC.

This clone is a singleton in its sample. CDR3: CASGGGGQPQHF. Here the CDR3 DNA reads TGTGCCAGCGGGGGAGGGGGCCAGCCCCAGCATTTT. The chain combines TRBV6-5 with TRBJ1-5; 7 bases map to TRBD1. From germline, CDR1 is MNHEY and CDR2 SVGAGI. Unmatched junction bases numbered 5, after V lost 8 bases and J lost 7 bases. The CDR3 loop spans 12 amino acids.

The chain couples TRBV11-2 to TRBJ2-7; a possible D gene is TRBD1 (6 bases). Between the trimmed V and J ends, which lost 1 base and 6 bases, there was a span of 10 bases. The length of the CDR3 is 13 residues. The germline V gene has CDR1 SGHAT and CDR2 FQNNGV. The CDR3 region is CASSLGGQGEQYF. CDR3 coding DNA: TGTGCCAGCAGCTTAGGGGGGCAGGGCGAGCAGTACTTC.

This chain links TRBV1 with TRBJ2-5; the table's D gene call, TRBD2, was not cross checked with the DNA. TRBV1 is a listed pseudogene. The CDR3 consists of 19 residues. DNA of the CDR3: TGCACCAGCAGCCAAGATAGGGTAGCGGGCGCCCCGTTGAAAGAGACCCAGTACTTC. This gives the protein CTSSQDRVAGAPLKETQYF.

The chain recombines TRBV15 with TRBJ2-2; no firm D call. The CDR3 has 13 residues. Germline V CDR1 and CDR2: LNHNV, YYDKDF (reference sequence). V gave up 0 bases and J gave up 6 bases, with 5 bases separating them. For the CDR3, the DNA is TGTGCCACCAGCAGAGATCGCTCCGGGGAGCTGTTTTTT. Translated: CATSRDRSGELFF.

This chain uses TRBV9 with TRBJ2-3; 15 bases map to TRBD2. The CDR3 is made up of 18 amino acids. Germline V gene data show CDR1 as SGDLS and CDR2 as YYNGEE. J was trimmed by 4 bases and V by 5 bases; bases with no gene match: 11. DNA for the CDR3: TGTGCCAGCAGTTCCTCGGGACTAGCGGGGGGCGGATCAGATACGCAGTATTTT. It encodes CASSSSGLAGGGSDTQYF. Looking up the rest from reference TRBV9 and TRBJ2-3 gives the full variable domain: DSGVTQTPKHLITATGQRVTLRCSPRSGDLSVYWYQQSLDQGLQFLIQYYNGEERAKGNILERFSAQQFPDLHSELNLSSLELGDSALYFCASSSSGLAGGGSDTQYFGPGTRLTVL.

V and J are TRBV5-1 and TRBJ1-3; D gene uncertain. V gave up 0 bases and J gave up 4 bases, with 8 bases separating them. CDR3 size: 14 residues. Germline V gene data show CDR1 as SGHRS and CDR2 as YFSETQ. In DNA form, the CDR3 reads TGCGCCAGCAGCTTGGGAGGGAACGGAAACACCATATATTTT. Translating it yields CASSLGGNGNTIYF. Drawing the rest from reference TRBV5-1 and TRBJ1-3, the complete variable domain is KAGVTQTPRYLIKTRGQQVTLSCSPISGHRSVSWYQQTPGQGLQFLFEYFSETQRNKGNFPGRFSGRQFSNSRSEMNVSTLELGDSALYLCASSLGGNGNTIYFGEGSWLTVV.

The CDR3 nucleotides are TGTGCCAGCTCACTAGAAAGTAGCAATCAGCCCCAGCATTTT. Translation: CASSLESSNQPQHF. This chain uses TRBV18 with TRBJ1-5; D gene unclear. The length of the CDR3 is 14 residues. Trimming stripped 4 bases from V and 0 bases from J, with 7 bases between. The germline CDR1 and CDR2 sequences are KGHSH and LQKENI.

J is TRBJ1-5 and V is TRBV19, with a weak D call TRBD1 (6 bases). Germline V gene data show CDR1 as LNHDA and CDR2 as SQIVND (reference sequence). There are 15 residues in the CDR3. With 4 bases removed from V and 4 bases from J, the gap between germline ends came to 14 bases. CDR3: CASSRGQSPNQPQHF. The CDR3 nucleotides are TGTGCCAGTAGTAGAGGACAGTCCCCGAATCAGCCCCAGCATTTT.

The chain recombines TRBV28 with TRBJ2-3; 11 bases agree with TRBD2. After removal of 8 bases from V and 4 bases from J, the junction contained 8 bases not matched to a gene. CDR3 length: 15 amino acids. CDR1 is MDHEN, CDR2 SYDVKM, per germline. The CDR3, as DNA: TGTGCCAGCCTGGTGACTAGCGGGGTTTCAGATACGCAGTATTTT. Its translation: CASLVTSGVSDTQYF.

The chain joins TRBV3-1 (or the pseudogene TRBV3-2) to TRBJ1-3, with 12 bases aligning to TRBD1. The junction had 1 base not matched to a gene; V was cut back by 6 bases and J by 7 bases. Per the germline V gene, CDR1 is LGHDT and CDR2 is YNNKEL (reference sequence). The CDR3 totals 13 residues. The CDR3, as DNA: TGTGCCAGCAGGGGACAGGGGGCGAACACCATATATTTT. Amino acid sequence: CASRGQGANTIYF.

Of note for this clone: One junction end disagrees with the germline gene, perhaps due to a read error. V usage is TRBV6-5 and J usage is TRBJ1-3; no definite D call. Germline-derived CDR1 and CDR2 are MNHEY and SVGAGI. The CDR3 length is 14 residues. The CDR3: CAGSTVNSGNTIYF. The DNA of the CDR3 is TGTGCCGGCAGCACAGTCAACTCTGGAAACACCATATATTTT.

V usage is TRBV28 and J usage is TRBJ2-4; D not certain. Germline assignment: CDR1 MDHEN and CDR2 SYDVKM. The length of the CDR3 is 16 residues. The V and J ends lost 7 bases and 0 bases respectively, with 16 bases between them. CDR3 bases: TGTGCCAGCACCTCCCCGGCGGAGATAGCCAAAAACATTCAGTACTTC. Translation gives CASTSPAEIAKNIQYF.

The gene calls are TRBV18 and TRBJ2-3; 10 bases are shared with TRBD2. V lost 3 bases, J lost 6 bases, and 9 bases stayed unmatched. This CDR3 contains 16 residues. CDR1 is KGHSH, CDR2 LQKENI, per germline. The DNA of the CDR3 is TGTGCCAGCTCACCGAGCGTAGCGGGGGGCCGGGATACGCAGTATTTT. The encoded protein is CASSPSVAGGRDTQYF.

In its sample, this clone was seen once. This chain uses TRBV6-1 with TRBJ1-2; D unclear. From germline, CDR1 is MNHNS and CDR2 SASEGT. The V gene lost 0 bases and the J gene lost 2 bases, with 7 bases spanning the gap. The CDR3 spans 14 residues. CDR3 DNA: TGTGCCAGCAGTGAAGCAGGGCAGAACTATGGCTACACCTTC. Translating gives CASSEAGQNYGYTF.

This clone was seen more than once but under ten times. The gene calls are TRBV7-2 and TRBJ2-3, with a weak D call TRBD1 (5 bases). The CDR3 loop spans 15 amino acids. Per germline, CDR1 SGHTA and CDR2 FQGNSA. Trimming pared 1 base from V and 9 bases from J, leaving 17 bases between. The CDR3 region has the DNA TGTGCCAGCAGCTTAGGAGGCCCAGCGTCAGGGACGCAGTATTTT. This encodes CASSLGGPASGTQYF. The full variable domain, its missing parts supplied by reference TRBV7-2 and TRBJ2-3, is GAGVSQSPSNKVTEKGKDVELRCDPISGHTALYWYRQSLGQGLEFLIYFQGNSAPDKSGLPSDRFSAERTGGSVSTLTIQRTQQEDSAVYLCASSLGGPASGTQYFGPGTRLTVL.

The CDR3 region has the DNA TGTGCCAGCAGCGCTCGGACAGGGGGCGCATTCTATGGCTACACCTTC. Its translation: CASSARTGGAFYGYTF. The chain joins TRBV7-6 to TRBJ1-2; 11 nucleotides agree with TRBD1. V lost 5 bases to trimming and J lost 4 bases; unmatched junction nucleotides: 9. Germline assignment: CDR1 SGHVS and CDR2 FNYEAQ. The CDR3 has 16 residues.